Listed below are T cell receptor beta chains from one sample, sequenced in a study of blood T cells in healthy people across ages. TCRdb redid the calling of the 5' RACE reads with MiXCR, one entry per CDR3 protein. The sample records around 990,000 distinct CDR3 sequences, under 40% being singletons. Sequenced: blood. These receptors all come from a man aged 18 to 30 in good health. CDR3s include the opening cysteine and the closing phenylalanine or tryptophan. D genes are given only for firm matches. Clone size is given for some rows only: seen once, a few or many times, or a class if the clone is expanded.

NA NA TRBJ1-4 TRBV10-2 CASSDTVSREKLFF TGCGCCAGCAGTGACACAGTCAGTCGGGAAAAACTGTTTTTT
NA TRBD1 TRBJ2-3 TRBV7-8 CASSLSGTGYTDTQYF TGTGCCAGCAGCCTTTCCGGGACAGGGTATACAGATACGCAGTATTTT
NA NA TRBJ1-3 TRBV6-5 CASRTGRESGNTIYF TGTGCCAGCAGAACGGGACGGGAATCTGGAAACACCATATATTTT
NA TRBD2 TRBJ2-5 TRBV20-1 CSATGLASLETQYF TGCAGTGCTACCGGACTAGCCTCATTGGAGACCCAGTACTTC
NA NA TRBJ1-1 TRBV7-8 CASSLLEGVRNTEAFF TGTGCCAGCAGCTTGTTAGAGGGGGTTAGGAACACTGAAGCTTTCTTT
NA TRBD1 TRBJ1-5 TRBV20-1 CSATRTGSVSNQPQHF TGCAGTGCTACCCGGACAGGGTCCGTTTCGAATCAGCCCCAGCATTTT
few NA TRBJ2-3 TRBV4-1 CASSHHTDTQYF TGCGCCAGCAGCCACCATACAGATACGCAGTATTTT
many NA TRBJ1-1 TRBV21-1 CASRGGVGTEAFF TGTGCCAGCAGAGGGGGGGTCGGCACTGAAGCTTTCTTT
NA NA TRBJ1-2 TRBV4-1 CASSQASGGSYGYTF TGCGCCAGCAGCCAAGCTTCTGGGGGCAGCTATGGCTACACCTTC
NA NA TRBJ1-5 TRBV20-1 CSARAAQGTQPQHF TGCAGTGCTAGAGCCGCGCAGGGGACTCAGCCCCAGCATTTT
few NA TRBJ1-2 TRBV20-1 CSAAVQDRSYGYTF TGCAGTGCTGCCGTTCAGGACAGATCATATGGCTACACCTTC
NA NA TRBJ2-2 TRBV5-1 CASSLASSTGELFF TGCGCCAGCAGCTTGGCAAGTAGCACCGGGGAGCTGTTTTTT
NA TRBD1 TRBJ1-2 TRBV4-3 CASSQRGQGDLHYGYTF TGCGCCAGCAGCCAACGGGGACAGGGGGACCTCCACTATGGCTACACCTTC
NA TRBD2 TRBJ2-7 TRBV15 CATSRDPPLAEAYNEQYF TGTGCCACCAGCAGAGATCCCCCGCTAGCGGAGGCCTACAATGAGCAGTACTTC
NA NA TRBJ2-7 TRBV6-2/TRBV6-3 CASRIALQGISYEQYF TGTGCCAGCAGGATTGCCCTACAGGGAATCTCCTACGAGCAGTACTTC
few TRBD1 TRBJ1-5 TRBV2 CASSVRGQDNQPQHF TGTGCCAGCAGTGTTAGGGGACAGGACAATCAGCCCCAGCATTTT
NA NA TRBJ2-5 TRBV2 CASSGQWYQETQYF TGTGCCAGCAGCGGACAGTGGTACCAAGAGACCCAGTACTTC
NA NA TRBJ2-3 TRBV13 CASSVRGSGDTQYF TGTGCCAGCAGCGTACGTGGGTCTGGAGATACGCAGTATTTT
once TRBD1 TRBJ1-4 TRBV4-3 CASSQADRGNEKLFF TGCGCCAGCAGCCAGGCCGACAGGGGGAATGAAAAACTGTTTTTT
few TRBD1 TRBJ1-2 TRBV10-3 CAISVAGGHYGYTF TGTGCCATCAGTGTAGCAGGGGGGCACTATGGCTACACCTTC
NA TRBD1 TRBJ2-7 TRBV6-5 CASRGDRFPLEQYF TGTGCCAGCAGGGGGGACAGGTTCCCGCTAGAGCAGTACTTC
few NA TRBJ2-7 TRBV20-1 CSANFEQYF TGCAGTGCTAATTTCGAGCAGTACTTC
NA TRBD1 TRBJ2-3 TRBV7-9 CASSLPNDGQGKKTDTQYF TGTGCCAGCAGCTTACCTAATGACGGACAGGGAAAAAAGACAGATACGCAGTATTTT
NA NA TRBJ2-7 TRBV7-9 CASSPAGRAYEQYF TGTGCCAGCAGCCCCGCGGGACGGGCATACGAGCAGTACTTC
NA NA TRBJ2-3 TRBV4-3 CASSQQSRVGDTQYF TGCGCCAGCAGCCAACAGAGTCGGGTTGGAGATACGCAGTATTTT
NA NA TRBJ2-7 TRBV29-1 CSVEWDQSSYEQYF TGCAGCGTTGAATGGGACCAGAGCTCCTACGAGCAGTACTTC
NA TRBD1 TRBJ1-2 TRBV2 CASKPGGGGYTF TGTGCCAGCAAGCCAGGGGGCGGTGGCTACACCTTC
NA NA TRBJ1-1 TRBV12-3/TRBV12-4 CASSSETSQAFF TGTGCCAGCAGTTCGGAGACGTCGCAAGCTTTCTTT
NA NA TRBJ2-1 TRBV5-6 CASSFSLRVEQFF TGTGCCAGCAGCTTCAGTCTCCGAGTCGAGCAGTTCTTC
NA TRBD1 TRBJ1-1 TRBV30 CAWGTGPSGAFF TGTGCCTGGGGGACAGGGCCCTCTGGAGCTTTCTTT
few NA TRBJ2-7 TRBV6-2/TRBV6-3 CASSPHNYEQYF TGTGCCAGCAGTCCCCATAACTACGAGCAGTACTTC
NA NA TRBJ1-2 TRBV6-1 CASSEGRFNYGYTF TGTGCCAGCAGTGAAGGTCGCTTTAACTATGGCTACACCTTC
many TRBD1 TRBJ2-2 TRBV28 CASRQGAGELFF TGTGCCAGCAGGCAGGGGGCCGGGGAGCTGTTTTTT
NA NA TRBJ2-1 TRBV20-1 CSARLEPSYNEQFF TGCAGTGCTAGGTTAGAGCCCTCCTACAATGAGCAGTTCTTC
few TRBD1 TRBJ2-1 TRBV4-1 CASSPQGANEQFF TGCGCCAGCAGTCCCCAGGGGGCAAATGAGCAGTTCTTC
few TRBD1 TRBJ1-2 TRBV9 CASSAPTSGTGYQGYTF TGTGCCAGCAGCGCGCCCACATCCGGGACAGGTTATCAGGGCTACACCTTC
few NA TRBJ2-3 TRBV5-1 CASSYRWQGSADTQYF TGCGCCAGCAGCTACCGGTGGCAGGGCAGCGCTGATACGCAGTATTTT